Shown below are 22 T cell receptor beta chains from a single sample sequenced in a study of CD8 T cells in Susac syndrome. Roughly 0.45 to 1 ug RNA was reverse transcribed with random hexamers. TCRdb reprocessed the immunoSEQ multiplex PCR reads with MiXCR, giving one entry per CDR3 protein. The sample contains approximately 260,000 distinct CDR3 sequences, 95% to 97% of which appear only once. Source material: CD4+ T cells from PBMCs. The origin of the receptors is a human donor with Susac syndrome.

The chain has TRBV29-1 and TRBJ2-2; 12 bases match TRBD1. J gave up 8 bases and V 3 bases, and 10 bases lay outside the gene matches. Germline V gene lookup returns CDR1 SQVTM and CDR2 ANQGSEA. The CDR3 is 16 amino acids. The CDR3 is CSVETRDRGLRGELFF. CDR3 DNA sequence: TGCAGCGTTGAGACCCGGGACAGGGGGCTTAGGGGGGAGCTGTTTTTT.

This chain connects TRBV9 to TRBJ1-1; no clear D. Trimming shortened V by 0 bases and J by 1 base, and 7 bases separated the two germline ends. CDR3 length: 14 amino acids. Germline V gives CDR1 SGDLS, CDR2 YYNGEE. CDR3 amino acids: CASSVATTNTEAFF. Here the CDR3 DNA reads TGTGCCAGCAGCGTAGCCACTACGAACACTGAAGCTTTCTTT.

CDR3 sequence: CASSERGAGGGGKLFF. Here the CDR3 DNA reads TGTGCCAGCAGTGAACGGGGGGCAGGGGGCGGTGGAAAACTGTTTTTT. The chain links TRBV2 to TRBJ1-4; 8 positions agree with TRBD1. The CDR3 has 16 amino acids. V trimming: 2 bases; J trimming: 10 bases; junction bases outside the gene matches: 12. Germline V gene sequence: CDR1 SNHLY, CDR2 FYNNEI.

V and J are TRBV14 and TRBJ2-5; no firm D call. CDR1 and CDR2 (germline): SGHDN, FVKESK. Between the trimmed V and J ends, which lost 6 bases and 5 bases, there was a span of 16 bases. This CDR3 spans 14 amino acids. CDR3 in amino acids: CASSPIASGETQYF. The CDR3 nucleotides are TGTGCCAGCAGTCCCATTGCAAGTGGGGAGACCCAGTACTTC.

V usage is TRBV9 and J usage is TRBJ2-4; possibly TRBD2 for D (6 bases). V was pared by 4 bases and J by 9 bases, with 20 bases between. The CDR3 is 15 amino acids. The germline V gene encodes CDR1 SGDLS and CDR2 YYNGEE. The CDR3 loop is CASSPLGTPRAIQYF. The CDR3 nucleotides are TGTGCCAGCAGCCCCCTCGGGACTCCGAGGGCCATTCAGTACTTC.

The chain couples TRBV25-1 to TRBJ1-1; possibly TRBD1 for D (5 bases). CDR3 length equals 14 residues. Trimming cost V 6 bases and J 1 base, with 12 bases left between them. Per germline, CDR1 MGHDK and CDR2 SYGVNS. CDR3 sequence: CASRGDGENTEAFF. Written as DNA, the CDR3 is TGTGCCAGCAGGGGGGACGGGGAGAACACTGAAGCTTTCTTT.

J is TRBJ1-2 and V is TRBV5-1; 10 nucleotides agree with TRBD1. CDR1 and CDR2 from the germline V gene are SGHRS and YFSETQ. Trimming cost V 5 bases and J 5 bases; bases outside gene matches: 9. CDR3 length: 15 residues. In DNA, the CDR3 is TGCGCCAGCAGATGGGGGACAGGGGCTGGATATGGCTACACCTTC. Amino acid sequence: CASRWGTGAGYGYTF. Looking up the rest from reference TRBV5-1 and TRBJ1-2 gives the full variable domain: KAGVTQTPRYLIKTRGQQVTLSCSPISGHRSVSWYQQTPGQGLQFLFEYFSETQRNKGNFPGRFSGRQFSNSRSEMNVSTLELGDSALYLCASRWGTGAGYGYTFGSGTRLTVV.

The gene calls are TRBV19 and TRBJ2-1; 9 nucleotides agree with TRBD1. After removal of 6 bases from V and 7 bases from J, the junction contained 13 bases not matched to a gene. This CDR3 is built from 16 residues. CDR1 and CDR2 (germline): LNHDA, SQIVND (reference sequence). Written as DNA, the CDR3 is TGTGCCAGTAGAGCCGGGGACAGGGCTTCTAAGAATGAGCAGTTCTTC. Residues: CASRAGDRASKNEQFF.

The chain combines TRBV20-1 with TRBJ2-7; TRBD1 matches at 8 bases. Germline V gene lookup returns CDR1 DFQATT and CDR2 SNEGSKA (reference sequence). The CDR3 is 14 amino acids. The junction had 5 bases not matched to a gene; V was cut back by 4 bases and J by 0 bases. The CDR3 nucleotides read TGCAGTGCTAAGGGTCAGGGGGCCTCCTACGAGCAGTACTTC. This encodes CSAKGQGASYEQYF.

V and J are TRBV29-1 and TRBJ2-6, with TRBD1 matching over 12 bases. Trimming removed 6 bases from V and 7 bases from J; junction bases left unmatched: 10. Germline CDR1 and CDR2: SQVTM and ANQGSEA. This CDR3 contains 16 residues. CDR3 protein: CSVGGDRGLSANVLTF. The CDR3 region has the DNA TGCAGCGTCGGCGGGGACAGGGGGCTTAGCGCCAACGTCCTGACTTTC.

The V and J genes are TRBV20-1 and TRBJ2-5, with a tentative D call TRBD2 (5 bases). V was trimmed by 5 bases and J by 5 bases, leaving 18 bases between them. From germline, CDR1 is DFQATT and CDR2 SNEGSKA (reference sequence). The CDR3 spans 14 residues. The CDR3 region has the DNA TGCAGTGCTCCTCAAGTAGGCGGGTTGGAGACCCAGTACTTC. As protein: CSAPQVGGLETQYF.

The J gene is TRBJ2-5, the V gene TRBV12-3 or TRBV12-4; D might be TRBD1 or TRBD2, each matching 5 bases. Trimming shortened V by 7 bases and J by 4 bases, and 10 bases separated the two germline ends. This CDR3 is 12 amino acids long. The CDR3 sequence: CASTWGTETQYF. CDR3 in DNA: TGTGCCAGCACCTGGGGGACAGAGACCCAGTACTTC.

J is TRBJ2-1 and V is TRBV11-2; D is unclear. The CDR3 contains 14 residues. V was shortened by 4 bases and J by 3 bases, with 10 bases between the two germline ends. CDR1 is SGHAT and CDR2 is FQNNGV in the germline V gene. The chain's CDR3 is CASSSRLFYNEQFF. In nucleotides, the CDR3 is TGTGCCAGCAGCTCGAGACTGTTCTACAATGAGCAGTTCTTC.

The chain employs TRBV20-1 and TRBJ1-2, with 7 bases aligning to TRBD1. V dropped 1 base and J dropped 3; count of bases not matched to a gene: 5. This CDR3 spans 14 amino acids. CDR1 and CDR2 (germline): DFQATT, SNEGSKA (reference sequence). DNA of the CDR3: TGCAGTGCTAGAGCCAGGGGGATAGACTATGGCTACACCTTC. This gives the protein CSARARGIDYGYTF.

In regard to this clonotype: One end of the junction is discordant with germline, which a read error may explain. The DNA of the CDR3 is TGCAGCGTGGAAGGACTAGCGGGGGAATCCACAGATACGCAGTATTTT. Translation gives CSVEGLAGESTDTQYF. The rearrangement joins TRBV29-1 to TRBJ2-3; TRBD2 matches 13 bases. The CDR3 runs 16 residues. Germline V gene lookup returns CDR1 SQVTM and CDR2 ANQGSEA.

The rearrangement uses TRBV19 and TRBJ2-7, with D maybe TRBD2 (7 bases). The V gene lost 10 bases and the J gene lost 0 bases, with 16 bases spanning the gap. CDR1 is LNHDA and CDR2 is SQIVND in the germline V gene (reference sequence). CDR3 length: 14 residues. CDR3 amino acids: CATQKGGSSYEQYF. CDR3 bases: TGTGCCACCCAAAAGGGGGGGAGCTCCTACGAGCAGTACTTC.

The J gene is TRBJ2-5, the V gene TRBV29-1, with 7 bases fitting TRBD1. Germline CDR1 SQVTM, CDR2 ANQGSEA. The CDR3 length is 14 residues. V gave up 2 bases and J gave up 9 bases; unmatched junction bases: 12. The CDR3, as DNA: TGCAGCGTTGAACGGGACAGACCTTATCGTCCCCAGTACTTC. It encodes CSVERDRPYRPQYF.

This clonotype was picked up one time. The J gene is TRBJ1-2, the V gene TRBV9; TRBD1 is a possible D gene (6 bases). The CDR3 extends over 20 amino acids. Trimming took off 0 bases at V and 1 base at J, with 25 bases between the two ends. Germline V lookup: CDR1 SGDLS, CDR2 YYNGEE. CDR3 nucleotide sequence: TGTGCCAGCAGCGTAGAAGGAACTGTTCACAGGGCCTCATTTAACTATGGCTACACCTTC. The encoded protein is CASSVEGTVHRASFNYGYTF. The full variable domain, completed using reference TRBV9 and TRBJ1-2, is DSGVTQTPKHLITATGQRVTLRCSPRSGDLSVYWYQQSLDQGLQFLIQYYNGEERAKGNILERFSAQQFPDLHSELNLSSLELGDSALYFCASSVEGTVHRASFNYGYTFGSGTRLTVV.

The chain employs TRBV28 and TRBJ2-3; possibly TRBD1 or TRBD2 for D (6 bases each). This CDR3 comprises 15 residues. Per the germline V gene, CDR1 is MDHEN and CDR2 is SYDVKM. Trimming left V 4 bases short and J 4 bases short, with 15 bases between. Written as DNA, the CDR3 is TGTGCCAGCAGTTCCCCATGGGGGGCGGCAGATACGCAGTATTTT. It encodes CASSSPWGAADTQYF.

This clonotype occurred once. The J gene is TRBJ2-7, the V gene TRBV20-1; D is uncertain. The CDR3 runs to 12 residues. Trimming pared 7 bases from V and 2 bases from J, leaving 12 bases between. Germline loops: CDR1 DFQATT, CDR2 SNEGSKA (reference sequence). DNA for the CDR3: TGCAGTGTGTTTGCAGCCCCCTACGAGCAGTACTTC. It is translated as CSVFAAPYEQYF.

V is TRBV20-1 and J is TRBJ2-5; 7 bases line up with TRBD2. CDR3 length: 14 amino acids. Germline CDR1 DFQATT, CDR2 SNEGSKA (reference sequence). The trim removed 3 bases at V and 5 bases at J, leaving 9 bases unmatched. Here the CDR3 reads CSASVPREGETQYF. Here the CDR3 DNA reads TGCAGTGCTAGCGTGCCTAGGGAGGGGGAGACCCAGTACTTC.

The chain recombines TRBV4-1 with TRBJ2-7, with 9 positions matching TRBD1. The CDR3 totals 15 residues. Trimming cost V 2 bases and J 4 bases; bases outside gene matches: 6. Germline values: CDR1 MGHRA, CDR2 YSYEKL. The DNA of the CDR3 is TGCGCCAGCAGCCAATTCTTGGACAGGGGTTACGAGCAGTACTTC. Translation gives CASSQFLDRGYEQYF.